Listed below are T cell receptor beta chains from one sample, sequenced in a study of cytomegalovirus exposure and HLA in healthy donors. Sequencing was performed with immunoSEQ multiplex PCR; in TCRdb, only in-frame clones are kept and a portion is missing. The sample lists tens of thousands of clones, around 92% seen once, with 0.67% in the top ten. The specimen was PBMCs. The receptors shown here come from a young man in good health and CMV-seronegative. Each CDR3 is given with its conserved first and last residue. The D gene is left open where the match is weak. Size is omitted from some rows. Given values are once, few, many or a class for expanded clones.

TGTGCCAGCACCGCCGGGGAAAGGAGCTATGGCTACACCTTC	CASTAGERSYGYTF	TRBV2	14	NA	NA	TRBJ1-2
TGCAGTGCTCAACGGGAGGTTCAGTTCTTC	CSAQREVQFF	TRBV20-1	10	NA	TRBD2	TRBJ2-1
TGTGCCAGCAGCTCCCTAGGGACTAGCGGGGTGCGGGATACGCAGTATTTT	CASSSLGTSGVRDTQYF	TRBV5-6	17	NA	TRBD2	TRBJ2-3
TGTGCCAGCAGCGCAGGGACTAGCGCCTACTACGAGCAGTACTTC	CASSAGTSAYYEQYF	TRBV9	15	NA	TRBD2	TRBJ2-7
TGTGCCTGGAACCCGGGACAGGGGGGCCCGAACTATGGCTACACCTTC	CAWNPGQGGPNYGYTF	TRBV30	16	NA	TRBD1	TRBJ1-2
TGCGCCAGCAGTGAGTCGGTCGCCGGGACACCACAAAACATTCAGTACTTC	CASSESVAGTPQNIQYF	TRBV10-1	17	NA	NA	TRBJ2-4
TGTGCCAGCAGCCCCGCTGACAGCCAAGCTTTCTTT	CASSPADSQAFF	TRBV5-5	12	NA	NA	TRBJ1-1
TGCGCCAGCAGCGTACAGGGGGATCAGCCCCAGCATTTT	CASSVQGDQPQHF	TRBV5-1	13	NA	TRBD1	TRBJ1-5
TGTGCCAGCAGCTTACTGACAGGGGCAGGCTACGAGCAGTACTTC	CASSLLTGAGYEQYF	TRBV7-8	15	NA	TRBD1	TRBJ2-7
TGTGCCAGCAGTGGGGGAGCTGAGCTCCTACATCACTTC	CASSGGAELLHHF	TRBV25-1	13	once	NA	TRBJ2-5
TGTGCCAGCAGCTTCCGAGGGACATTAACCGGGGAGCTGTTTTTT	CASSFRGTLTGELFF	TRBV5-4	15	NA	NA	TRBJ2-2
TGTGCCAGCAGCGTAGACGGTGCTGGAAACACCATATATTTT	CASSVDGAGNTIYF	TRBV9	14	NA	NA	TRBJ1-3
TGTGCCATCAGTGAGTCAGACAGGGGCAATCAGCCCCAGCATTTT	CAISESDRGNQPQHF	TRBV10-3	15	NA	TRBD1	TRBJ1-5
TGTGCCAGGACAGACAGGGGGCCCCAAAGCTCCTACAATGAGCAGTTCTTC	CARTDRGPQSSYNEQFF	TRBV2	17	NA	TRBD1	TRBJ2-1
TGTGCCAGCAGGGATACAGGGGGCATCTTATACGAGCAGTACTTC	CASRDTGGILYEQYF	TRBV6-6	15	NA	TRBD1	TRBJ2-7
TGTGCCAGCAGCAATCGCGGGGCCACTAATGAAAAACTGTTTTTT	CASSNRGATNEKLFF	TRBV7-2	15	NA	NA	TRBJ1-4
TGTGCCAGCAGTAGACAGGGGGCGCCGGGAGGCTACACCTTC	CASSRQGAPGGYTF	TRBV28	14	NA	TRBD1	TRBJ1-2
TGTGCCAGCAGTGAAGAGGCGGGGGCCCTAAACACCATATATTTT	CASSEEAGALNTIYF	TRBV2	15	NA	NA	TRBJ1-3
TGCGCCAGCAGCGAGTCGACAGGGGGAACTAACTATGGCTACACCTTC	CASSESTGGTNYGYTF	TRBV5-1	16	NA	TRBD1	TRBJ1-2
TGCAGCGCAGCGGGACTCGGGGCGGGAGAGACCCAGTACTTC	CSAAGLGAGETQYF	TRBV29-1	14	NA	TRBD2	TRBJ2-5
TGCAGCGTTGATTCAGGGTTACTCTCGGATGGCTACACCTTC	CSVDSGLLSDGYTF	TRBV29-1	14	once	NA	TRBJ1-2
TGTGCCAGCATTGGGACAGGGGGCTCCGGGGAGCTGTTTTTT	CASIGTGGSGELFF	TRBV6-1	14	NA	TRBD1	TRBJ2-2
TGTGCTAGTGGTTTGGTAGAAAAAGCCTCCGGGAGCCGCTCCTACAATGAGCAGTTCTTC	CASGLVEKASGSRSYNEQFF	TRBV12-5	20	NA	NA	TRBJ2-1
TGTGCCACCAGCAGCGGGGACAGCTCTAGCACAGATACGCAGTATTTT	CATSSGDSSSTDTQYF	TRBV15	16	NA	TRBD1	TRBJ2-3
TGTGCCAGCAGTTTATCAGACAGGGGAAAGTCTGGGGCCAACGTCCTGACTTTC	CASSLSDRGKSGANVLTF	TRBV27	18	NA	TRBD1	TRBJ2-6
TGTGCCAGTAGTCCGGGCGGGGTCCCCAATCAGCCCCAGCATTTT	CASSPGGVPNQPQHF	TRBV19	15	NA	NA	TRBJ1-5
TGTGCCAGCAGTTTAAGCCAGGGGGCGAACACCGGGGAGCTGTTTTTT	CASSLSQGANTGELFF	TRBV27	16	once	TRBD1	TRBJ2-2
TGCGCCAGCAGCACGGCTCTTTCCGGCCTAGCACCCCTCCACTTT	CASSTALSGLAPLHF	TRBV5-1	15	NA	NA	TRBJ1-6
TGTGCCTATAGAGGGGGCGCTTATGGCTACACCTTC	CAYRGGAYGYTF	TRBV30	12	NA	TRBD1	TRBJ1-2
TGTGCCAGCAGCTTTAAGCAGGACACAGATACGCAGTATTTT	CASSFKQDTDTQYF	TRBV5-4	14	NA	NA	TRBJ2-3
TGTGCCAGCAGCTTATCACTGCGGGGGACGGTACCCTACGAGCAGTACTTC	CASSLSLRGTVPYEQYF	TRBV7-8	17	NA	TRBD2	TRBJ2-7
TGTGCTAGTGGCCTTACAGCATTCCTCTCCTACGAGCAGTACTTC	CASGLTAFLSYEQYF	TRBV12-5	15	NA	NA	TRBJ2-7
TGCGCCAGCAGCTCGGACGGACATGCAACTAATGAAAAACTGTTTTTT	CASSSDGHATNEKLFF	TRBV5-1	16	NA	NA	TRBJ1-4
TGCGCCAGCAGGACGACCCCGGGACAGCCTGGAAACACCATATATTTT	CASRTTPGQPGNTIYF	TRBV5-1	16	NA	TRBD1	TRBJ1-3
TGCGCCAGCAGCTCTTGGGTCGGGACTAGCGCCAATGAGCAGTTCTTC	CASSSWVGTSANEQFF	TRBV5-1	16	NA	TRBD2	TRBJ2-1
TGTGCCATCAGAGACAGGGGAGAGACCCAGTACTTC	CAIRDRGETQYF	TRBV10-3	12	NA	TRBD1	TRBJ2-5
TGTGCCAGCAGCCCCGGGACTAGAAATATCGAGCAGTACTTC	CASSPGTRNIEQYF	TRBV9	14	NA	TRBD2	TRBJ2-7
TGTGCCACCAGCAGCGGACAGTACTATGGCTACACCTTC	CATSSGQYYGYTF	TRBV15	13	once	NA	TRBJ1-2
TGTGCCATCAGTGGGGGGGGCAACAATCAGCCCCAGCATTTT	CAISGGGNNQPQHF	TRBV10-3	14	NA	NA	TRBJ1-5
TGTGCCAGCAGTTCCGGGACAGGGGGCCGAGAGACCCAGTACTTC	CASSSGTGGRETQYF	TRBV11-2	15	NA	TRBD1	TRBJ2-5
TGTGCCAGCAGTGGCGACCCCGGCGGCTTGAGAGGAAACACCATATATTTT	CASSGDPGGLRGNTIYF	TRBV2	17	NA	NA	TRBJ1-3
TGTGCCAGCAGCCCCATGGGAGGAGAATACTATGGCTACACCTTC	CASSPMGGEYYGYTF	TRBV7-9	15	NA	NA	TRBJ1-2
TGTGCCAGCACCCCGCCGGGGGGCGCGGTCAATCAGCCCCAGCATTTT	CASTPPGGAVNQPQHF	TRBV11-2	16	NA	NA	TRBJ1-5
TGTGCCAGCTCACCAACCCCCCCGGGACAGTCTCAGCCCCAGCATTTT	CASSPTPPGQSQPQHF	TRBV18	16	once	TRBD1	TRBJ1-5